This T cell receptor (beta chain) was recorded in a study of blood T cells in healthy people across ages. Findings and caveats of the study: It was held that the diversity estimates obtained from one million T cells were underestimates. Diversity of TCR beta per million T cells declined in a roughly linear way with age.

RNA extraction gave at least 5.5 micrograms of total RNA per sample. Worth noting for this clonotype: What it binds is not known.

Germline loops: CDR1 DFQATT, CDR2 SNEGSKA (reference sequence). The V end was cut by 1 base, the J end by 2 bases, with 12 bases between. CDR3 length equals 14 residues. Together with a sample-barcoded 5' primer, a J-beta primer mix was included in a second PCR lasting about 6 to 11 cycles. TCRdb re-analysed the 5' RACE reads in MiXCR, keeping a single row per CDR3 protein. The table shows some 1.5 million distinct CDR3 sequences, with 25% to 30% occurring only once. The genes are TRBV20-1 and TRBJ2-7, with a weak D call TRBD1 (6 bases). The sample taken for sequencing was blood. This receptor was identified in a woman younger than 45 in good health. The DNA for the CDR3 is TGCAGTGCTAGAGGGGGGCGACCTACCTACGAGCAGTACTTC. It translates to CSARGGRPTYEQYF.